This T cell receptor (beta chain) was found in a study of blood T cell repertoires in COVID-19. On the study more broadly: Acute and convalescent COVID-19 specimens originated in the United States, Italy and Spain.

Germline CDR1 reads SGHTA; CDR2 reads FQGNSA. CDR3 size: 15 residues. Trimming cost V 3 bases and J 6 bases; bases outside gene matches: 7. Using immunoSEQ multiplex PCR, the repertoire was profiled, and TCRdb retains in-frame clones only, with some absent. The table includes approximately 68,000 clones, 85% to 90% detected once. The sequencing input was peripheral blood. The clonotype was recovered from a man aged 65-85 years with active or convalescent COVID-19. V and J are TRBV7-2 and TRBJ2-7; 11 bases line up with TRBD1. The CDR3 bases are TGTGCCAGCAGCTTCTCGGGGGACAGGGGGTTCGAGCAGTACTTC. Amino acids: CASSFSGDRGFEQYF. Full variable domain (remainder filled in from reference TRBV7-2 and TRBJ2-7): GAGVSQSPSNKVTEKGKDVELRCDPISGHTALYWYRQSLGQGLEFLIYFQGNSAPDKSGLPSDRFSAERTGGSVSTLTIQRTQQEDSAVYLCASSFSGDRGFEQYFGPGTRLTVT.